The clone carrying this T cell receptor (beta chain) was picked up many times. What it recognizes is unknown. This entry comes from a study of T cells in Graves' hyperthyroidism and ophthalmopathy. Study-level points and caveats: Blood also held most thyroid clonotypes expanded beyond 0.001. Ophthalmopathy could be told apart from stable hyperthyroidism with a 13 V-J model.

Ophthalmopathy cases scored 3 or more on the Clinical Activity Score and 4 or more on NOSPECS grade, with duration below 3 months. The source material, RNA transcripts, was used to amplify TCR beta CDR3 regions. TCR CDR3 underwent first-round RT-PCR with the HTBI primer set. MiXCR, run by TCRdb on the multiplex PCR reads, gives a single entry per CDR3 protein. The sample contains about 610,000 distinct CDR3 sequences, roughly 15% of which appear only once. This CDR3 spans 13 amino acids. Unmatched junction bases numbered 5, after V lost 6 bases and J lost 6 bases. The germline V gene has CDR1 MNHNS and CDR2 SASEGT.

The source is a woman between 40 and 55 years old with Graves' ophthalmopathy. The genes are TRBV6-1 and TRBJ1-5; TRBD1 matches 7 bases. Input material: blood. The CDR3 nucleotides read TGTGCCAGCAGAGACAGGGCAGGTCAGCCCCAGCATTTT. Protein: CASRDRAGQPQHF.